The clone carrying this T cell receptor beta chain showed up many times. This CDR3 is built from 16 residues. Trimming took 5 bases from V and 4 from J; bases not matched to a gene: 11. Germline V gene sequence: CDR1 SGHVS, CDR2 FQNEAQ. The data belong to a study of T cells in Graves' hyperthyroidism and ophthalmopathy. It was RNA transcripts that yielded the amplified TCR beta CDR3 regions. HTBI primers were the set used in a first-round RT-PCR of the TCR CDR3. TCRdb reanalysed the multiplex PCR reads using MiXCR and keeps one entry per CDR3 protein. Here the sample spans a few hundred thousand distinct CDR3 sequences, about 45% being singletons.

The chain uses TRBV7-8 and TRBJ2-7; 10 nucleotides match TRBD1. The clonotype was recovered from a woman between 18 and 29 years old with Graves' hyperthyroidism. Material for sequencing was peripheral blood or thyroid tissue (not recorded which). The CDR3 sequence is CASSRPGQGLTYEQYF. CDR3 nucleotides: TGTGCCAGCAGCCGACCGGGACAGGGGTTGACGTACGAGCAGTACTTC.